The 31 T cell receptor beta chains listed next were all sequenced from one sample in a study of blood T cell repertoires in COVID-19. Clones were sequenced by immunoSEQ multiplex PCR, and TCRdb holds only the in-frame ones, with some missing. The sample shows under 300,000 clones, 80% to 90% of them seen only once. Material: PBMCs or T cells enriched from blood (not recorded which). These receptors were collected from a woman in her forties who had been exposed to COVID-19.

This sequence joins TRBV11-3 and TRBJ1-3; TRBD1 matches at 8 bases. Trimming removed 0 bases from V and 1 base from J; junction bases left unmatched: 2. CDR1 and CDR2 from the germline V gene are SGHNT and YENEEA. The CDR3 length is 16 residues. The CDR3 loop reads CASSLDGQGSGNTIYF. The CDR3 nucleotides read TGTGCCAGCAGCTTAGATGGACAGGGATCTGGAAACACCATATATTTT.

The J gene is TRBJ1-4, the V gene TRBV2; tentative D call: TRBD1 (5 bases). This CDR3 region has 14 residues. V dropped 7 bases and J dropped 6 bases, with 15 bases sitting between them. Germline assignment: CDR1 SNHLY and CDR2 FYNNEI. CDR3 nucleotide sequence: TGTGCCAGCAAGGTTGGGGGGGGACATGAAAAACTGTTTTTT. Its protein product is CASKVGGGHEKLFF.

This clone appeared a few times. J is TRBJ2-2 and V is TRBV6-2 or TRBV6-3; TRBD2 might be the D (6 bases). Per the germline V gene, CDR1 is MNHEY and CDR2 is SVGEGT. Between the trimmed V and J ends, which lost 6 bases and 0 bases, there was a span of 8 bases. This CDR3 is 14 amino acids long. CDR3 bases: TGTGCCAGCAGCCCTAGCGCGAACACCGGGGAGCTGTTTTTT. Its protein product is CASSPSANTGELFF.

In this sample, this clone turned up once. The J gene is TRBJ2-5, the V gene TRBV3-1 (or the pseudogene TRBV3-2), with TRBD2 identical over 7 bases. The J segment lost 5 bases and the V segment lost 4 bases, leaving 4 bases of the junction unmatched. The CDR3 spans 13 residues. The germline CDR1 and CDR2 sequences are LGHDT and YNNKEL (reference sequence). The CDR3 bases are TGTGCCAGCAGCCCCCTGGGGGGGGAGACCCAGTACTTC. Translating gives CASSPLGGETQYF.

The chain employs TRBV5-4 and TRBJ2-1; TRBD1 is a possible D gene (6 bases). The CDR3 extends over 15 amino acids. The germline V and J ends were trimmed by 5 bases and 7 bases, with 19 bases remaining between them. Germline CDR1 is SGHNT and CDR2 is YYREEE (reference sequence). CDR3 loop: CASSRPKGGVNEQFF. The CDR3 DNA sequence: TGTGCCAGCAGTCGCCCGAAAGGGGGAGTAAATGAGCAGTTCTTC.

The rearrangement links TRBV7-2 to TRBJ1-2, with no clear D. CDR1 SGHTA and CDR2 FQGNSA come from the germline V gene. Trimming shortened V by 3 bases and J by 0 bases, and 20 bases separated the two germline ends. The CDR3 runs 18 residues. In nucleotides, the CDR3 is TGTGCCAGCAGCTTTGGCGGGAGCCAGAAGCTCGCTAACTATGGCTACACCTTC. Amino acid sequence: CASSFGGSQKLANYGYTF.

The gene calls are TRBV6-2 or TRBV6-3 and TRBJ1-4; D is perhaps TRBD1 (6 bases). The V gene lost 6 bases and the J gene lost 7 bases, with 15 bases spanning the gap. The length of the CDR3 is 14 residues. Germline loops: CDR1 MNHEY, CDR2 SVGEGT. The CDR3 sequence is CASSPAGVIEKLFF. CDR3 nucleotide sequence: TGTGCCAGCAGCCCGGCAGGGGTTATTGAAAAACTGTTTTTT.

The chain carries TRBV5-5 and TRBJ1-3; tentatively, D is TRBD1 (6 bases). CDR1 is SGHKS and CDR2 is YYEKEE in the germline V gene (reference sequence). The length of the CDR3 is 15 residues. Trimming shortened V by 0 bases and J by 4 bases, and 11 bases separated the two germline ends. CDR3 region: CASSLDTGRGNTIYF. As DNA, the CDR3 is TGTGCCAGCAGCTTGGATACAGGGAGAGGAAACACCATATATTTT.

The rearrangement joins TRBV7-9 to TRBJ2-7, with D tentatively TRBD2 (6 bases). The V and J ends lost 0 bases and 6 bases respectively, with 12 bases between them. Germline lookup yields CDR1 SEHNR and CDR2 FQNEAQ (reference sequence). This CDR3 is built from 14 residues. CDR3: CASSLAAGMGEQYF. In nucleotides, the CDR3 is TGTGCCAGCAGCTTAGCGGCGGGGATGGGCGAGCAGTACTTC.

The rearrangement links TRBV24-1 to TRBJ2-3, with a tentative D call TRBD1 (6 bases). This CDR3 is 15 amino acids long. Trimming shortened V by 3 bases and J by 2 bases, and 11 bases separated the two germline ends. The germline CDR1 and CDR2 sequences are KGHDR and SFDVKD. Here the CDR3 reads CATSDPTGSTDTQYF. CDR3 nucleotides: TGTGCCACCAGTGATCCGACAGGTTCCACAGATACGCAGTATTTT.

Comments on this clone: This sample also contains other DNA sequences that code for the same CDR3. The rearrangement joins TRBV11-2 to TRBJ2-3; tentatively, D is TRBD2 (6 bases). The V and J ends lost 3 bases and 7 bases respectively, with 14 bases between them. This CDR3 spans 14 amino acids. CDR1 is SGHAT, CDR2 FQNNGV, per germline. The DNA of the CDR3 is TGTGCCAGCAGCTTTGCAGGAGGGTTAAATACGCAGTATTTT. Amino acids: CASSFAGGLNTQYF. Based on the CDR3 plus reference TRBV11-2 and TRBJ2-3, the full variable domain is EAGVAQSPRYKIIEKRQSVAFWCNPISGHATLYWYQQILGQGPKLLIQFQNNGVVDDSQLPKDRFSAERLKGVDSTLKIQPAKLEDSAVYLCASSFAGGLNTQYFGPGTRLTVL.

A single count supports this clone. The chain links TRBV6-5 to TRBJ2-1; TRBD2 matches at 11 bases. The CDR3 runs 15 residues. From germline, CDR1 is MNHEY and CDR2 SVGAGI. Losses at the gene ends were 6 bases for V and 4 bases for J; bases not matched to a gene: 5. The CDR3 DNA sequence: TGTGCCAGCAGAGCCGGGACTAGCGGATACAATGAGCAGTTCTTC. Its translation: CASRAGTSGYNEQFF.

This sequence joins TRBV7-9 and TRBJ1-2, with a possible D match to TRBD1 (6 bases). V lost 0 bases and J 4 bases, leaving 6 bases between the germline ends. The CDR3 totals 13 residues. Germline V lookup: CDR1 SEHNR, CDR2 FQNEAQ (reference sequence). The CDR3 sequence: CASSLAQGYGYTF. DNA for the CDR3: TGTGCCAGCAGCTTAGCACAGGGCTATGGCTACACCTTC.

V usage is TRBV6-5 and J usage is TRBJ2-7; no clear D. The CDR3 sequence is 12 residues long. The germline gives CDR1 MNHEY, CDR2 SVGAGI. The V end was cut by 6 bases, the J end by 4 bases, with 10 bases between. The CDR3 DNA reads as TGTGCCAGCAGGGGCCATGGGTACGAGCAGTACGTC. Translating it yields CASRGHGYEQYV.

V usage is TRBV12-3 or TRBV12-4 and J usage is TRBJ1-1; the D is unclear. Trimming stripped 6 bases from V and 5 bases from J, with 7 bases between. This CDR3 region has 11 residues. As DNA, the CDR3 is TGTGCCAGCAGGAGCCGTACTGAAGCTTTCTTT. Translated: CASRSRTEAFF.

The rearrangement joins TRBV6-6 to TRBJ2-5; D is possibly TRBD1 (6 bases). The CDR3 length is 16 residues. Germline CDR1 and CDR2: MNHNY and SVGAGI (reference sequence). Trimming removed 0 bases at V and 5 bases at J, with 16 bases between. CDR3 nucleotide sequence: TGTGCCAGCAGTTACTCTTCGCAGGGGCGGAGTGAGACCCAGTACTTC. Amino acids: CASSYSSQGRSETQYF.

The rearrangement links TRBV10-3 to TRBJ2-2, with TRBD2 matching over 10 bases. Trimming took 10 bases from V and 7 from J; bases not matched to a gene: 15. Germline V gene data show CDR1 as ENHRY and CDR2 as SYGVKD. The length of the CDR3 is 16 residues. CDR3 nucleotides: TGTGCCACCTTCTCAACTTTAGCGGGGGGCCGCGGGGAGCTGTTTTTT. As protein: CATFSTLAGGRGELFF.

The chain employs TRBV7-6 and TRBJ2-2, with TRBD2 identical over 13 bases. The CDR3 runs to 15 residues. The germline CDR1 and CDR2 sequences are SGHVS and FNYEAQ. Trimming removed 5 bases from V and 6 bases from J; junction bases left unmatched: 3. The CDR3 here is CASSPTSGRAGELFF. The DNA of the CDR3 is TGTGCCAGCAGCCCCACTAGCGGGAGGGCCGGGGAGCTGTTTTTT.

CDR3 nucleotide sequence: TGTGCCAGTAGTGGGGACTTTCCTAACACCGGGGAGCTGTTTTTT. This encodes CASSGDFPNTGELFF. V gene TRBV19 combines with J gene TRBJ2-2, with TRBD2 as a possible D gene (6 bases). Germline CDR1 and CDR2: LNHDA and SQIVND (reference sequence). This CDR3 spans 15 amino acids. V gave up 5 bases and J gave up 2 bases, with 12 bases separating them.

The V call is TRBV4-3, the J call TRBJ2-1; TRBD2 aligns across 7 bases. The CDR3 sequence is 15 residues long. The germline V gene has CDR1 LGHNA and CDR2 YSLEER. Unmatched junction bases numbered 10, after V lost 5 bases and J lost 6 bases. For the CDR3, the DNA is TGCGCCAGCAGCAGGGGACTACCAGGTAGCAATGAGCAGTTCTTC. Protein sequence: CASSRGLPGSNEQFF.

J is TRBJ1-2 and V is TRBV11-3; D may be TRBD1 (6 bases). The V end lost 5 bases, the J end lost 3 bases, and 10 bases lay between the germline ends. This CDR3 spans 13 amino acids. Per germline, CDR1 SGHNT and CDR2 YENEEA. The CDR3 protein is CASSMDSDYGYTF. The DNA of the CDR3 is TGTGCCAGCAGCATGGACAGCGACTATGGCTACACCTTC.

This chain links TRBV5-1 with TRBJ2-5; 9 bases match TRBD2. This CDR3 is 17 amino acids long. The V and J ends lost 4 bases and 7 bases, in that order; junction bases with no gene match: 17. CDR1 and CDR2 from the germline V gene are SGHRS and YFSETQ. The CDR3 loop is CASSTISGGPSLGTQYF. The CDR3 DNA reads as TGCGCCAGCAGCACCATCAGCGGGGGGCCCAGTTTGGGGACCCAGTACTTC. The entire variable domain, with the rest obtained from reference TRBV5-1 and TRBJ2-5, is as follows: KAGVTQTPRYLIKTRGQQVTLSCSPISGHRSVSWYQQTPGQGLQFLFEYFSETQRNKGNFPGRFSGRQFSNSRSEMNVSTLELGDSALYLCASSTISGGPSLGTQYFGPGTRLLVL.

The chain recombines TRBV10-3 with TRBJ1-4; tentatively, D is TRBD1 (6 bases). The CDR3 totals 16 residues. Germline V gene data show CDR1 as ENHRY and CDR2 as SYGVKD. V was cut by 5 bases and J by 5 bases, with 18 bases left in between. CDR3 protein: CAISPEGQNGNEKLFF. For the CDR3, the DNA is TGTGCCATCAGTCCCGAAGGACAGAATGGGAATGAAAAACTGTTTTTT.

The rearrangement uses TRBV4-1 and TRBJ2-1; 8 bases are a match to TRBD2. This CDR3 contains 13 residues. CDR1 is MGHRA, CDR2 YSYEKL, per germline. J gave up 8 bases and V 6 bases, and 6 bases lay outside the gene matches. CDR3 sequence (DNA): TGCGCCAGCAGACGCGGGACTAGGGATGAGCAGTTCTTC. Its protein is CASRRGTRDEQFF.

The genes are TRBV11-3 and TRBJ1-5; no clear D. The germline V gene has CDR1 SGHNT and CDR2 YENEEA. Deletions cut 1 base from V and 6 bases from J, with 7 bases between. CDR3 size: 13 residues. The CDR3 DNA reads TGTGCCAGCAGCTTAGGAGAGAGTCAGCCCCAGCATTTT. This sequence encodes CASSLGESQPQHF. The whole variable domain, filled in from reference TRBV11-3 and TRBJ1-5, reads EAGVVQSPRYKIIEKKQPVAFWCNPISGHNTLYWYLQNLGQGPELLIRYENEEAVDDSQLPKDRFSAERLKGVDSTLKIQPAELGDSAVYLCASSLGESQPQHFGDGTRLSIL.

V usage is TRBV14 and J usage is TRBJ2-3; TRBD1 aligns across 9 bases. The V gene end was trimmed by 3 bases and the J gene end by 6 bases; junction bases not matched to a gene: 16. The CDR3 spans 18 residues. CDR1 is SGHDN, CDR2 FVKESK, per germline. For the CDR3, the DNA is TGTGCCAGCAGCCACGGGACAGGGAAGTTCACAGTGGTGGATACGCAGTATTTT. Translated, it gives CASSHGTGKFTVVDTQYF.

The V and J genes are TRBV4-2 and TRBJ2-3; 8 bases agree with TRBD2. V shed 4 bases, J shed 1 base, and the junction held 7 bases outside the gene matches. CDR3 length: 16 residues. CDR1 is LGHNA, CDR2 YNFKEQ, per germline. The CDR3 region has the DNA TGTGCCAGCAGCCTTTCACTCGGGAGGGGCACAGATACGCAGTATTTT. It translates to CASSLSLGRGTDTQYF.

The CDR3 region has the DNA TGTGCCAGCAGTATGGAGAATCAGCCCCAGCATTTT. As protein: CASSMENQPQHF. The chain is built from TRBV13 and TRBJ1-5; D unclear. Deletions cut 6 bases from V and 4 bases from J, with 7 bases between. Per germline, CDR1 PRHDT and CDR2 FYEKMQ (reference sequence). The CDR3 has 12 residues.

The chain recombines TRBV19 with TRBJ2-1, with TRBD2 matching over 8 bases. V shed 4 bases, J shed 8 bases, and the junction held 4 bases outside the gene matches. Per germline, CDR1 LNHDA and CDR2 SQIVND (reference sequence). The CDR3 spans 13 residues. CDR3 in amino acids: CASSNGGGDEQFF. The DNA for the CDR3 is TGTGCCAGTAGTAACGGGGGGGGAGATGAGCAGTTCTTC.

V usage is TRBV18 and J usage is TRBJ2-1, with TRBD1 identical over 7 bases. V lost 2 bases and J lost 4; bases outside the gene matches: 5. The CDR3 totals 15 residues. Per germline, CDR1 KGHSH and CDR2 LQKENI. CDR3 nucleotides: TGTGCCAGCTCACCAGAAGGACAGGTTTACAATGAGCAGTTCTTC. The encoded protein is CASSPEGQVYNEQFF.

V and J are TRBV28 and TRBJ2-1; D unresolved. The CDR3 runs to 15 residues. Trimming took 3 bases from V and 6 from J, leaving 15 bases between them. Germline values: CDR1 MDHEN, CDR2 SYDVKM. CDR3 bases: TGTGCCAGCAGTTTCACTCTGAGGTTTTCCAATGAGCAGTTCTTC. The encoded protein is CASSFTLRFSNEQFF.